This T cell receptor beta chain was identified during a study of cytomegalovirus exposure and HLA in healthy donors. Study as a whole: Roughly 180 million T cells yielded 117 million unique TCR beta sequences in earlier analysis.

In the case of this clone: Its target is not known.

V trimming: 6 bases; J trimming: 0 bases; junction bases outside the gene matches: 7. The CDR3 loop spans 15 amino acids. From germline, CDR1 is LNHDA and CDR2 SQIVND (reference sequence). The PCR contained 60 Vbeta and 13 Jbeta primers. Assay used: immunoSEQ multiplex PCR; TCRdb lists only in-frame clones, some missing. This sample has more than 150,000 clones; roughly 80% occur once, and the top ten carry less than 0.85%. Study outcomes and limitations: Prior analysis indicated that the majority of TCR beta V segments exhibited productivity approximately 90% or approximately 30% of the time. Some V segments, including TRBV6-2 and TRBV6-3, were excluded as indistinguishable.

The chain uses TRBV19 and TRBJ1-1, with 7 bases identical to TRBD1. The source material was PBMCs. This sequence originates from a woman under 30 in good health and CMV-seronegative. CDR3 amino acids: CASRLTQGLNTEAFF. In nucleotides, the CDR3 is TGTGCCAGTAGATTGACACAGGGGTTGAACACTGAAGCTTTCTTT.